These 2 T cell receptor beta chains came from one sample sequenced in a study of T-cell memory formation after mild COVID-19 (TCRdb year 2021). To prepare the library, 5' RACE was applied. TCRdb shows the sequencer as Illumina NovaSeq 6000. In-frame beta chains were kept once TCRdb had trimmed the public reads at Q25 with fastp and called clones with MiXCR. Every entry covers one CDR3 protein and lists the most common genes and DNA from its rows. This sample comprises hundreds of thousands of distinct CDR3 sequences, around 21% of them detected only once. Around 13% of the sample is taken by the ten largest. What was sequenced was PBMCs or a T cell subset sorted from them (not recorded which). The receptors come from an adult woman who had mild COVID-19 (a few samples of this study predate the infection). The sample titles of this study are shuffled in the database, so cell type and time point are left out; the donor was told from shared clones.

The chain is built from TRBV7-9 and TRBJ2-3; unclear D gene. With 6 bases removed from V and 7 bases from J, the gap between germline ends came to 14 bases. This CDR3 contains 13 residues. CDR1 is SEHNR and CDR2 is FQNEAQ in the germline V gene (reference sequence). This chain's CDR3 is CASRPVQPNTQYF. Here the CDR3 DNA reads TGTGCCAGCAGGCCAGTCCAGCCCAATACGCAGTATTTT. The full variable domain, in which reference TRBV7-9 and TRBJ2-3 provide the parts outside the CDR3, is DTGVSQNPRHKITKRGQNVTFRCDPISEHNRLYWYRQTLGQGPEFLTYFQNEAQLEKSRLLSDRFSAERPKGSFSTLEIQRTEQGDSAMYLCASRPVQPNTQYFGPGTRLTVL.

The chain combines TRBV12-3 or TRBV12-4 with TRBJ1-2, with a possible D match to TRBD1 (6 bases). The CDR3 length is 13 residues. With 4 bases removed from V and 5 bases from J, the gap between germline ends came to 11 bases. CDR3: CASSSGAPYGYTF. CDR3 coding DNA: TGTGCCAGCAGTTCAGGGGCTCCTTATGGCTACACCTTC.